The 32 T cell receptor beta chains reported below all come from one sample, sequenced in a study of blood T cells in healthy people across ages. Using a J-beta primer mix together with a sample-barcoded 5' primer, a second PCR was run for about 6 to 11 cycles. A single record per CDR3 protein comes from TCRdb applying MiXCR to the 5' RACE reads. The profile shows 1.5 million to 2 million distinct CDR3 sequences, roughly 52% of them singletons. The sample was blood. The receptor set was obtained from a woman aged 40 to 50 in good health.

The rearrangement links TRBV9 to TRBJ2-1; D may be TRBD2 (6 bases). The CDR3 spans 15 residues. The V end lost 3 bases, the J end lost 8 bases, and 18 bases lay between the germline ends. Germline CDR1 SGDLS, CDR2 YYNGEE. CDR3 in amino acids: CASSATGTLFDEQFF. The CDR3 DNA is TGTGCCAGCAGCGCCACCGGGACTCTCTTCGATGAGCAGTTCTTC.

The chain uses TRBV28 and TRBJ1-1; no firm D call. Per germline, CDR1 MDHEN and CDR2 SYDVKM. The germline V and J ends were trimmed by 1 base and 1 base, with 7 bases remaining between them. The CDR3 is 14 amino acids. CDR3 DNA sequence: TGTGCCAGCAGTTTATCCCTATGGAACACTGAAGCTTTCTTT. Protein: CASSLSLWNTEAFF.

The chain has TRBV7-8 and TRBJ2-3; 8 bases map to TRBD2. Germline trimming cut 5 bases from V and 0 bases from J; bases unmatched to any gene: 10. Germline values: CDR1 SGHVS, CDR2 FQNEAQ. This CDR3 has 17 residues. The CDR3 is CASSLSGGGFSTDTQYF. CDR3 DNA sequence: TGTGCCAGCAGCCTCAGCGGGGGTGGTTTTAGCACAGATACGCAGTATTTT.

The V and J genes are TRBV20-1 and TRBJ2-1; 9 positions match TRBD2. The CDR3 consists of 14 residues. Germline assignment: CDR1 DFQATT and CDR2 SNEGSKA (reference sequence). The V segment lost 6 bases and the J segment 6 bases; nucleotides outside the gene matches: 9. CDR3: CSAPSRGGFNEQFF. CDR3 sequence (DNA): TGCAGTGCCCCCTCGCGGGGGGGCTTCAATGAGCAGTTCTTC.

This clonotype was counted many times. The chain employs TRBV6-5 and TRBJ2-5; D is ambiguous. The CDR3 sequence is 12 residues long. The germline gives CDR1 MNHEY, CDR2 SVGAGI. Trimming removed 6 bases at V and 2 bases at J, with 7 bases between. The CDR3 bases are TGTGCCAGCAGCTACGATCAAGAGACCCAGTACTTC. Translation: CASSYDQETQYF.

The V and J genes are TRBV9 and TRBJ2-7; TRBD1 aligns across 10 bases. Germline V gene data show CDR1 as SGDLS and CDR2 as YYNGEE. The CDR3 has 15 residues. With 4 bases clipped from V and 2 bases from J, the junction kept 6 bases outside the gene matches. Here the CDR3 reads CASSPMGQGTYEQYF. For the CDR3, the DNA is TGTGCCAGCAGCCCAATGGGACAGGGGACCTACGAGCAGTACTTC. Supplemented by reference TRBV9 and TRBJ2-7, the full variable domain reads DSGVTQTPKHLITATGQRVTLRCSPRSGDLSVYWYQQSLDQGLQFLIQYYNGEERAKGNILERFSAQQFPDLHSELNLSSLELGDSALYFCASSPMGQGTYEQYFGPGTRLTVT.

The V call is TRBV20-1, the J call TRBJ2-1; a weak D match, TRBD1 (6 bases). This CDR3 contains 16 residues. V gave up 5 bases and J gave up 5 bases, with 22 bases separating them. Germline assignment: CDR1 DFQATT and CDR2 SNEGSKA (reference sequence). The chain's CDR3 is CSAYEPTGLNNNEQFF. The CDR3 nucleotides are TGCAGTGCTTATGAACCAACAGGGTTGAACAACAATGAGCAGTTCTTC.

This rearrangement joins TRBV29-1 to TRBJ1-1; D remains ambiguous. Trimming removed 1 base from V and 1 base from J, with 4 bases in between. Germline CDR1 reads SQVTM; CDR2 reads ANQGSEA. The CDR3 loop spans 12 amino acids. CDR3 region: CSVEGPNTEAFF. The CDR3 DNA is TGCAGCGTTGAAGGGCCGAACACTGAAGCTTTCTTT.

This clonotype occurred many times. The V gene is TRBV7-2, the J gene TRBJ2-6, with 7 bases identical to TRBD1. Per germline, CDR1 SGHTA and CDR2 FQGNSA. V lost 2 bases, J lost 1 base, and 2 bases stayed unmatched. The CDR3 is made up of 16 amino acids. The CDR3 DNA reads as TGTGCCAGCAGCTTACAGACAGGGTCTGGGGCCAACGTCCTGACTTTC. As protein: CASSLQTGSGANVLTF.

This clonotype was found a few times. The chain carries TRBV6-2 or TRBV6-3 and TRBJ1-2; weak D call: TRBD1 (6 bases). Trimming cost V 6 bases and J 3 bases, with 11 bases left between them. Germline V lookup: CDR1 MNHEY, CDR2 SVGEGT. The CDR3 sequence is 13 residues long. CDR3 DNA: TGTGCCAGCAGCTCCACAGGGTACTATGGCTACACCTTC. Translation: CASSSTGYYGYTF.

This rearrangement joins TRBV18 to TRBJ2-1; 12 bases match TRBD2. V shed 3 bases and J 1 base; nucleotides not matched to a gene: 7. Germline values: CDR1 KGHSH, CDR2 LQKENI. The CDR3 contains 18 residues. CDR3: CASSPLAGGPGSYNEQFF. The CDR3 DNA is TGTGCCAGCTCACCCCTAGCGGGGGGGCCTGGGTCCTACAATGAGCAGTTCTTC.

The chain carries TRBV9 and TRBJ2-7; perhaps TRBD2 as D (5 bases). Trimming removed 0 bases from V and 4 bases from J, with 11 bases in between. This CDR3 has 14 amino acids. Germline CDR1 reads SGDLS; CDR2 reads YYNGEE. The CDR3 coding sequence is TGTGCCAGCAGCGTAGAAGGACTGGCGTACGAGCAGTACTTC. Its translation is CASSVEGLAYEQYF.

The rearrangement uses TRBV11-1 and TRBJ2-3; tentatively, D is TRBD2 (6 bases). The germline V gene has CDR1 SGHAT and CDR2 FQDESV (reference sequence). The CDR3 loop spans 17 amino acids. Trimming took 5 bases from V and 1 from J, leaving 19 bases between them. The CDR3 DNA is TGTGCCAGCAGCCCCCGCGTCGGCGGGGTCCGCACAGATACGCAGTATTTT. Protein product: CASSPRVGGVRTDTQYF. Combining the CDR3 with reference TRBV11-1 and TRBJ2-3 gives the whole variable domain EAEVAQSPRYKITEKSQAVAFWCDPISGHATLYWYRQILGQGPELLVQFQDESVVDDSQLPKDRFSAERLKGVDSTLKIQPAELGDSAMYLCASSPRVGGVRTDTQYFGPGTRLTVL.

This chain uses TRBV7-3 with TRBJ2-1; D is perhaps TRBD1 (6 bases). The CDR3 is made up of 15 amino acids. Germline CDR1 reads SGHTA; CDR2 reads FQGTGA. Trimming stripped 6 bases from V and 0 bases from J, with 12 bases between. The CDR3 loop reads CASRQTGTSYNEQFF. The CDR3 DNA reads TGTGCCAGCAGACAAACAGGGACCTCCTACAATGAGCAGTTCTTC.

J is TRBJ1-2 and V is TRBV4-1, with a tentative D call TRBD1 (6 bases). Trimming took 1 base from V and 7 from J, leaving 13 bases between them. CDR3 size: 14 residues. Per the germline V gene, CDR1 is MGHRA and CDR2 is YSYEKL. DNA for the CDR3: TGCGCCAGCAGCCAAGGCACAGGGATCCCTGGCTACACCTTC. Protein sequence: CASSQGTGIPGYTF.

This clonotype was observed a handful of times. The genes are TRBV28 and TRBJ2-4; 12 bases map to TRBD1. V was pared by 5 bases and J by 14 bases, with 10 bases of the junction left unmatched. The CDR3 covers 14 residues. Germline assignment: CDR1 MDHEN and CDR2 SYDVKM. The CDR3 DNA reads as TGTGCCAGCAGTGATCCGGGACAGGGGGCTTCTAAGTACTTC. Its protein product is CASSDPGQGASKYF. Full variable domain (remainder filled in from reference TRBV28 and TRBJ2-4): DVKVTQSSRYLVKRTGEKVFLECVQDMDHENMFWYRQDPGLGLRLIYFSYDVKMKEKGDIPEGYSVSREKKERFSLILESASTNQTSMYLCASSDPGQGASKYFGAGTRLSVL.

The chain joins TRBV10-3 to TRBJ2-5, with 9 bases identical to TRBD1. V lost 8 bases to trimming and J lost 5 bases; unmatched junction nucleotides: 6. The CDR3 covers 13 residues. Germline V gene data show CDR1 as ENHRY and CDR2 as SYGVKD. The CDR3 DNA follows: TGTGCCATCGCACGGACAGGGGATGAGACCCAGTACTTC. This translates into CAIARTGDETQYF.

This clonotype has more than one count but fewer than ten. The chain couples TRBV4-3 to TRBJ2-3, with 13 bases matching TRBD2. CDR1 and CDR2 (germline): LGHNA, YSLEER. There are 16 residues in the CDR3. With 3 bases clipped from V and 7 bases from J, the junction kept 7 bases outside the gene matches. In DNA, the CDR3 is TGCGCCAGCAGCCAGGAAACTAGCGGGGGGGCGCATACGCAGTATTTT. This codes for CASSQETSGGAHTQYF.

V usage is TRBV20-1 and J usage is TRBJ1-2; D is possibly TRBD1 (6 bases). The CDR3 extends over 13 amino acids. Germline lookup yields CDR1 DFQATT and CDR2 SNEGSKA (reference sequence). V was trimmed by 7 bases and J by 1 base, leaving 13 bases between them. CDR3 residues: CSVRPGHNYGYTF. The CDR3 DNA reads TGCAGTGTCCGCCCGGGACATAACTATGGCTACACCTTC.

As regards this clonotype: This probably arose from a read error, given a far larger clone one base away. The chain is built from TRBV3-1 and TRBJ2-1; the D gene could be TRBD1 or TRBD2 (5 bases each). This CDR3 is built from 13 residues. Germline CDR1 LGHDT, CDR2 YNNKEL (reference sequence). V was trimmed by 4 bases and J by 10 bases, leaving 14 bases between them. The CDR3 nucleotides are TGTGCCAGCAGCCCCGGGACCACCTACGAGCAGTTCTTC. Amino acid sequence: CASSPGTTYEQFF.

Concerning this clonotype: One end of the junction is discordant with germline, which a read error may explain. The chain employs TRBV20-1 and TRBJ1-2; D is uncertain. The CDR3 spans 12 residues. Germline V gives CDR1 DFQATT, CDR2 SNEGSKA (reference sequence). CDR3 nucleotide sequence: TGCAGTGCTAGTGCGCTTAACTATGGCTACACCTTT. The encoded protein is CSASALNYGYTF.

This clonotype was observed a single time. The chain has TRBV5-1 and TRBJ1-4, with TRBD1 matching 7 bases. Germline CDR1 reads SGHRS; CDR2 reads YFSETQ. This CDR3 region has 16 residues. Germline trimming cut 3 bases from V and 8 bases from J; bases unmatched to any gene: 13. CDR3 in DNA: TGCGCCAGCAGCTCCGGCCGGGACAGCCTTTCCGAAAAACTGTTTTTT. It is translated as CASSSGRDSLSEKLFF.

This clonotype appeared once. The chain uses TRBV7-9 and TRBJ2-3, with 10 bases identical to TRBD2. The CDR3 runs to 16 residues. The junction had 6 bases not matched to a gene; V was cut back by 4 bases and J by 2 bases. Germline values: CDR1 SEHNR, CDR2 FQNEAQ (reference sequence). The CDR3 sequence is CASSSTSGELTDTQYF. CDR3 DNA sequence: TGTGCCAGCAGCTCAACTAGCGGGGAGCTCACAGATACGCAGTATTTT.

The chain joins TRBV5-1 to TRBJ1-1, with D unresolved. V shed 0 bases and J shed 1 base, with 10 bases lying between them. Germline CDR1 is SGHRS and CDR2 is YFSETQ. The CDR3 consists of 15 residues. CDR3 DNA: TGCGCCAGCAGCTTGGGGAACTTAGGGAACACTGAAGCTTTCTTT. Translation: CASSLGNLGNTEAFF.

This chain connects TRBV7-8 to TRBJ1-4; 9 bases map to TRBD1. Germline CDR1 SGHVS, CDR2 FQNEAQ. The CDR3 length is 15 residues. J gave up 5 bases and V 5 bases, and 6 bases lay outside the gene matches. The CDR3 loop reads CASSRGTGLNEKLFF. CDR3 DNA sequence: TGTGCCAGCAGCAGGGGGACAGGGCTGAATGAAAAACTGTTTTTT.

This clonotype has only a few counts. The chain employs TRBV9 and TRBJ1-2, with D perhaps matching TRBD1 (6 bases). Trimming pared 0 bases from V and 2 bases from J, leaving 14 bases between. Germline V gene data show CDR1 as SGDLS and CDR2 as YYNGEE. This CDR3 spans 16 amino acids. The CDR3 sequence is CASSVELGQRNYGYTF. The CDR3 nucleotides read TGTGCCAGCAGCGTAGAATTAGGACAGCGGAACTATGGCTACACCTTC.

This clonotype was observed a handful of times. The V and J genes are TRBV7-2 and TRBJ2-5; perhaps TRBD2 as D (6 bases). CDR1 and CDR2 from the germline V gene are SGHTA and FQGNSA. CDR3 length: 15 residues. V was trimmed by 1 base and J by 0 bases, leaving 9 bases between them. Here the CDR3 reads CASSLGSGHQETQYF. The CDR3, as DNA: TGTGCCAGCAGCTTAGGTAGCGGCCACCAAGAGACCCAGTACTTC.

The rearrangement joins TRBV7-9 to TRBJ2-7, with no clear D. This CDR3 region has 15 residues. Trimming cost V 4 bases and J 4 bases, with 17 bases left between them. Looked up from germline, CDR1 is SEHNR and CDR2 is FQNEAQ (reference sequence). This chain's CDR3 is CASSSVPPSWYEQYF. The CDR3 nucleotides read TGTGCCAGCAGCTCCGTCCCCCCTAGTTGGTACGAGCAGTACTTC.

The V and J genes are TRBV2 and TRBJ2-5; D unclear. The J call is uncertain, as TRBJ2-7 better fits the DNA end. The CDR3 totals 15 residues. CDR1 is SNHLY and CDR2 is FYNNEI in the germline V gene. This CDR3 is CASQPPGPSSDEQYF. CDR3 coding DNA: TGTGCCTCTCAGCCTCCAGGCCCCAGTAGTGACGAGCAGTACTTC.

This chain uses TRBV7-2 with TRBJ2-2, with 7 bases that match TRBD1. The CDR3 extends over 15 amino acids. The V gene end was trimmed by 2 bases and the J gene end by 3 bases; junction bases not matched to a gene: 3. Germline lookup yields CDR1 SGHTA and CDR2 FQGNSA. This CDR3 reads CASSLTQGHTGELFF. The DNA for the CDR3 is TGTGCCAGCAGCTTAACACAGGGGCACACCGGGGAGCTGTTTTTT.

This clonotype was observed a handful of times. The CDR3 sequence: CASSRPVVGQETQYF. CDR3 DNA: TGCGCCAGCAGCCGGCCTGTTGTAGGCCAAGAGACCCAGTACTTC. This rearrangement joins TRBV5-1 to TRBJ2-5; no clear D gene. Germline V gene data show CDR1 as SGHRS and CDR2 as YFSETQ. The CDR3 extends over 15 amino acids. Between the trimmed V and J ends, which lost 4 bases and 1 base, there was a span of 14 bases.

This clonotype showed up just once. This chain connects TRBV7-8 to TRBJ2-5; 8 bases match TRBD1. Germline-derived CDR1 and CDR2 are SGHVS and FQNEAQ. V trimming: 7 bases; J trimming: 11 bases; junction bases outside the gene matches: 18. CDR3 length: 15 residues. The CDR3 spells CASIFRDRPNNEQYF. Written as DNA, the CDR3 is TGTGCCAGCATCTTCCGGGACAGGCCCAACAATGAGCAGTACTTC.